The clone carrying this T cell receptor (beta chain) has just one count. These data are taken from a study of blood T cell repertoires in COVID-19. Study-level information: Spain, Italy and the United States supplied samples that represented acute and convalescent COVID-19. From T cells, B-cell-depleted T cells, or PBMCs came the material, which was cDNA or gDNA.

This CDR3 is built from 13 residues. Per germline, CDR1 SGHVS and CDR2 FNYEAQ. V lost 8 bases and J 5 bases, leaving 16 bases between the germline ends. Clones were sequenced by immunoSEQ multiplex PCR, and TCRdb holds only the in-frame ones, with some missing. The sample shows roughly 500,000 clones, 88% of them seen only once. The TCR sequence derives from a woman aged 40 to 50 who had recovered from COVID-19. The chain is built from TRBV7-6 and TRBJ2-7; D may be TRBD1 (5 bases). Sequencing used PBMCs or T cells enriched from blood (not recorded which). The CDR3 DNA is TGTGCCAGCTCGCCCAGGGAAGGGGACGAGCAGTACTTC. It yields the protein CASSPREGDEQYF.